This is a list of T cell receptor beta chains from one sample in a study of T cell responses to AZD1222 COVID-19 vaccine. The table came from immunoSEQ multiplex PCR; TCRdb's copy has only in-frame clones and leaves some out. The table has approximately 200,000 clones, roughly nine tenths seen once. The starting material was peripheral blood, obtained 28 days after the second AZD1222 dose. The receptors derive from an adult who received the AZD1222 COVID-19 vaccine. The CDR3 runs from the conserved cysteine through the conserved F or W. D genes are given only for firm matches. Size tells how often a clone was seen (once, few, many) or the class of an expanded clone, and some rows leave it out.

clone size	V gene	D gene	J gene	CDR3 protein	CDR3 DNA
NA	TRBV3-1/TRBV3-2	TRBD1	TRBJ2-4	CASSPTGEVKNIQYF	TGTGCCAGCAGCCCGACAGGGGAGGTCAAAAACATTCAGTACTTC
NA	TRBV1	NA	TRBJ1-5	CTSSQNQAGSNQPQHF	TGCACCAGCAGCCAGAATCAGGCAGGGAGCAATCAGCCCCAGCATTTT
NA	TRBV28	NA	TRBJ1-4	CASSRDQGLNEKLFF	TGTGCCAGCAGCCGAGATCAGGGGTTAAATGAAAAACTGTTTTTT
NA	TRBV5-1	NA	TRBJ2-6	CASSFGGLASGANVLTF	TGCGCCAGCAGCTTCGGGGGTCTGGCCTCTGGGGCCAACGTCCTGACTTTC
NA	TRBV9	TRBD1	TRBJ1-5	CASSIGTENQPQHF	TGTGCCAGCAGCATTGGGACAGAAAATCAGCCCCAGCATTTT
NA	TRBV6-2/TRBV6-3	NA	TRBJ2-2	CASSYSHQTGELFF	TGTGCCAGCAGTTACTCGCACCAGACCGGGGAGCTGTTTTTT
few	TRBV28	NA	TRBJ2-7	CASSFTNSYEQYF	TGTGCCAGCAGTTTCACGAACTCCTACGAGCAGTACTTC
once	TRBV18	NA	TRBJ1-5	CASSWTENQPQHF	TGTGCCAGCTCATGGACAGAGAATCAGCCCCAGCATTTT
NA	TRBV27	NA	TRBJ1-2	CASSYTATNYGYTF	TGTGCCAGCAGCTACACGGCCACTAACTATGGCTACACCTTC
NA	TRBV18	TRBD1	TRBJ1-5	CASSPDRASSSYSNQPQHF	TGTGCCAGCTCACCCGACAGGGCCTCTTCGAGCTATAGCAATCAGCCCCAGCATTTT